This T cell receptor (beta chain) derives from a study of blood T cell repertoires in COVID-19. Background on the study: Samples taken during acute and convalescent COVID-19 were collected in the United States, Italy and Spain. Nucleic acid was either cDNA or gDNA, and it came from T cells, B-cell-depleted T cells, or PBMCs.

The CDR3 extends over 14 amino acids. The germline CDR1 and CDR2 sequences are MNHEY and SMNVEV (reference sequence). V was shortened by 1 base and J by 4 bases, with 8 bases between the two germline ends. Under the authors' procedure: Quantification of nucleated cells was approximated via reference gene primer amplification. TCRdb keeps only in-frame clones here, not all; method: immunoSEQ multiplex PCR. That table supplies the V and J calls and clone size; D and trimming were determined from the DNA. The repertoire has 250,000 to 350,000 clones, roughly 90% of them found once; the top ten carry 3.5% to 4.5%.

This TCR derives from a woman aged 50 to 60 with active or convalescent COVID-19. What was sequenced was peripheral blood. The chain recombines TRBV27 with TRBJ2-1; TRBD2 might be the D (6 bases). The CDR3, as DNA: TGTGCCAGCAGTTTATGGGGGGAATACAATGAGCAGTTCTTC. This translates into CASSLWGEYNEQFF.